These T cell receptor beta chains were read from a single sample in a study of blood T cells in healthy people across ages. In TCRdb, the 5' RACE reads were re-called with MiXCR into one record per CDR3 protein. The sample holds 1.5 million to 2 million distinct CDR3 sequences; just under 50% are singletons and the top ten take over 2%. The sample was blood. The receptor source for this set is a woman aged 40 to 49 in good health. The conserved cysteine and the conserved F or W are not part of the CDR3 here. The D gene is left open where the match is weak. Rows may omit the clone size; those that give it use once, few, many or a size class.

TRBJ1-1 | . | TRBV29-1 | 10 | . | SVPGHHTEAF
TRBJ2-4 | TRBD1 | TRBV27 | 15 | . | ASSRDPRQGRRNIQY
TRBJ2-5 | TRBD2 | TRBV7-2 | 15 | few | ASSSLAGDASLETQY
TRBJ2-1 | . | TRBV28 | 13 | . | ASSRDARSYNEQF
TRBJ1-2 | . | TRBV5-5 | 10 | . | ASSWALDGYT
TRBJ2-7 | TRBD1 | TRBV4-2 | 14 | . | ASSQGDRESSYEQY
TRBJ1-5 | . | TRBV12-3/TRBV12-4 | 14 | . | ASSKGAGVSNQPQH
TRBJ2-1 | . | TRBV2 | 13 | . | ASSEGQGPYNEQF
TRBJ1-4 | TRBD1 | TRBV6-6 | 13 | . | ASTDPGTENEKLF
TRBJ2-3 | . | TRBV6-2/TRBV6-3 | 16 | . | ASSYSIAGTGTTDTQY
TRBJ2-3 | TRBD2 | TRBV7-8 | 16 | . | ASSLSLLAGGTTDTQY
TRBJ2-5 | TRBD1 | TRBV10-3 | 14 | . | AISPGTGNPQETQY
TRBJ2-7 | . | TRBV5-4 | 11 | . | ASSLPFDYEQY
TRBJ2-7 | . | TRBV6-6 | 11 | . | ASTSTVTYEQY
TRBJ2-1 | . | TRBV20-1 | 11 | . | SARGAANNEQF
TRBJ2-5 | . | TRBV24-1 | 11 | many | ATSVQGGETQY
TRBJ1-2 | . | TRBV20-1 | 12 | . | SARDRAANYGYT
TRBJ2-5 | . | TRBV15 | 13 | . | ATSRDRATMETQY
TRBJ2-1 | . | TRBV4-3 | 14 | . | ASSHRAGTENNEQF
TRBJ2-5 | . | TRBV6-5 | 12 | . | ASSNRGGLETQY
TRBJ2-5 | TRBD1 | TRBV27 | 13 | . | ASSYGDRVQETQY
TRBJ2-1 | . | TRBV27 | 15 | . | ASSCIPGYGSYNEQF
TRBJ1-6 | TRBD1 | TRBV11-2 | 12 | . | ASSLDRGDRALH
. | . | TRBV10-3 | 12 | . | TISDERGQETQY
TRBJ2-7 | TRBD1 | TRBV7-9 | 15 | . | ASTLNLETGGSYEQY
TRBJ1-5 | TRBD1 | TRBV7-2 | 13 | . | ASSIPGQGGQPQH
TRBJ2-1 | . | TRBV28 | 10 | . | ASMAVYNEQF
TRBJ2-7 | . | TRBV6-6 | 14 | few | ASSYEMTRARAEQY
TRBJ2-5 | TRBD1 | TRBV28 | 13 | few | ASSATGTGQETQY
TRBJ1-2 | TRBD1 | TRBV6-1 | 12 | . | ASSPTGGFGGYT
TRBJ2-3 | . | TRBV7-7 | 13 | . | ASSLSPSMADTQY
TRBJ1-4 | . | TRBV12-3/TRBV12-4 | 15 | . | ASSFPRQALRGEKLF
. | TRBD1 | TRBV11-2 | 13 | few | ASSSDGTDQETQY
TRBJ1-1 | . | TRBV3-1 | 10 | . | ASSQDPGKAF
TRBJ1-5 | . | TRBV4-3 | 13 | . | ASSQDGQKYQPQH
TRBJ2-1 | TRBD2 | TRBV7-2 | 11 | few | ASSAGAGGEQF
TRBJ1-4 | . | TRBV20-1 | 10 | few | SAAGHREKLF
TRBJ2-1 | TRBD2 | TRBV4-2 | 16 | . | ASSQDGLAAYSYNEQF
TRBJ2-7 | . | TRBV5-1 | 16 | . | ASSSRQGEWTSSYEQY